Presented here are 5 T cell receptor beta chains from one specimen sequenced in a study of blood T cells in healthy people across ages. Sample-barcoded 5' priming and a J-beta primer mix drove a second PCR of roughly 6 to 12 cycles. One entry per CDR3 protein, called by TCRdb with MiXCR from the 5' RACE reads. Of over 700,000 distinct CDR3 sequences listed, 20% to 30% are singletons. These same data were also listed under a study on T cells of mothers and their children.

Sequencing was performed on blood. The origin of the receptors is a boy aged 10-17 years in good health.

V usage is TRBV25-1 and J usage is TRBJ2-5; D uncertain. CDR1 MGHDK and CDR2 SYGVNS come from the germline V gene. CDR3 size: 12 residues. Trimming stripped 3 bases from V and 6 bases from J, with 8 bases between. The CDR3 DNA sequence: TGTGCCAGCAGTGACCTTGTGAAGACCCAGTACTTC. This codes for CASSDLVKTQYF. Using reference TRBV25-1 and TRBJ2-5 for the parts outside the CDR3, the full variable domain is EADIYQTPRYLVIGTGKKITLECSQTMGHDKMYWYQQDPGMELHLIHYSYGVNSTEKGDLSSESTVSRIRTEHFPLTLESARPSHTSQYLCASSDLVKTQYFGPGTRLLVL.

This CDR3 reads CASSLGGWEGTYNEQFF. CDR3 DNA: TGTGCCAGCAGCTTGGGCGGTTGGGAGGGAACCTACAATGAGCAGTTCTTC. This chain uses TRBV5-4 with TRBJ2-1, with TRBD2 identical over 7 bases. The V segment lost 0 bases and the J segment 2 bases; nucleotides outside the gene matches: 8. The CDR3 runs to 17 residues. Germline CDR1 SGHNT, CDR2 YYREEE (reference sequence).

This clonotype was detected only a few times. The chain has TRBV7-2 and TRBJ2-1; 7 nucleotides match TRBD2. With 5 bases clipped from V and 4 bases from J, the junction kept 11 bases outside the gene matches. In germline, CDR1 is SGHTA, CDR2 FQGNSA. This CDR3 is built from 16 residues. CDR3 DNA sequence: TGTGCCAGCAGCCCTAGCTCTAGCGGTGGGTACAATGAGCAGTTCTTC. This translates into CASSPSSSGGYNEQFF.

The rearrangement links TRBV28 to TRBJ2-3, with D unclear. From germline, CDR1 is MDHEN and CDR2 SYDVKM. The CDR3 consists of 13 residues. With 7 bases removed from V and 2 bases from J, the gap between germline ends came to 10 bases. For the CDR3, the DNA is TGTGCCAGCACCCCTGGAGACACAGATACGCAGTATTTT. Its translation: CASTPGDTDTQYF. Variable domain in full (rest from reference TRBV28 and TRBJ2-3): DVKVTQSSRYLVKRTGEKVFLECVQDMDHENMFWYRQDPGLGLRLIYFSYDVKMKEKGDIPEGYSVSREKKERFSLILESASTNQTSMYLCASTPGDTDTQYFGPGTRLTVL.

The chain joins TRBV5-1 to TRBJ1-1; D is ambiguous. CDR3 length: 12 residues. Trimming took off 5 bases at V and 3 bases at J, with 8 bases between the two ends. Germline CDR1 and CDR2: SGHRS and YFSETQ. CDR3 nucleotide sequence: TGCGCCAGCAGTGGACCGGACACTGAAGCTTTCTTT. This encodes CASSGPDTEAFF.